Sequencing of this T cell receptor beta chain was carried out in a study of T cells in Graves' hyperthyroidism and ophthalmopathy. General study results and limits: Before onset, ophthalmopathy was predicted by the model a median around 6 months earlier. Blood also carried most thyroid clonotypes expanded above 0.001. A model of 13 V-J pairs discriminated ophthalmopathy from stable hyperthyroidism.

Researchers amplified the TCR beta CDR3 regions from RNA transcripts. The TCR CDR3 first-round RT-PCR relied on the HTBI primer set. MiXCR was run by TCRdb on the multiplex PCR reads, yielding one entry per CDR3 protein. The sample shows a few hundred thousand distinct CDR3 sequences, nearly 15% of them seen only once. This clonotype was seen many times. The antigen remains unidentified. This TCR was sampled from an older woman with Graves' ophthalmopathy. Sequenced input: blood.

The CDR3 sequence is CASSLSGQVGQPQHF. CDR3 nucleotides: TGTGCCAGCAGCTTATCAGGACAGGTCGGTCAGCCCCAGCATTTT. The J gene is TRBJ1-5, the V gene TRBV7-3, with 7 bases aligning to TRBD1. The germline CDR1 and CDR2 sequences are SGHTA and FQGTGA. CDR3 length: 15 residues. V gave up 2 bases and J gave up 6 bases; unmatched junction bases: 7.